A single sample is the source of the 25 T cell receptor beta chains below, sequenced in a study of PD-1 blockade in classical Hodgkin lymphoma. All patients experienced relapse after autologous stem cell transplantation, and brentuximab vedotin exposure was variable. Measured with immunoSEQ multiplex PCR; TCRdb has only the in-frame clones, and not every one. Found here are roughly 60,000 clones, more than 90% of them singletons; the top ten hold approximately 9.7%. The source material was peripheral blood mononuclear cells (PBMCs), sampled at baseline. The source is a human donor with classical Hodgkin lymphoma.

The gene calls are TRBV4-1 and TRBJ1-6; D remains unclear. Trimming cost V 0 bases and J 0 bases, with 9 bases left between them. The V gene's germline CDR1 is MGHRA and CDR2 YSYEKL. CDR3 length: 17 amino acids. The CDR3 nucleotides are TGCGCCAGCAGCCAAGAGGGCCAGAGCTCCTATAATTCACCCCTCCACTTT. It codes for CASSQEGQSSYNSPLHF.

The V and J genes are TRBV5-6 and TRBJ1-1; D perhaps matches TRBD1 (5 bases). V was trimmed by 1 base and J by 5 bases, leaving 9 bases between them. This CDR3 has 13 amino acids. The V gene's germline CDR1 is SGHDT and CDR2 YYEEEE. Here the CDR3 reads CASSLQGGTEAFF. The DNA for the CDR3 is TGTGCCAGCAGCTTGCAGGGTGGGACTGAAGCTTTCTTT.

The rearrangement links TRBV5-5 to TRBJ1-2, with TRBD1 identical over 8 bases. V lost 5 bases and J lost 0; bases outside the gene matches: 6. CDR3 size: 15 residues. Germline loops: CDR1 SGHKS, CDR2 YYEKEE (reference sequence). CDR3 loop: CASRIGQGSNYGYTF. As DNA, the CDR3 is TGTGCCAGCAGAATCGGACAGGGCTCTAACTATGGCTACACCTTC. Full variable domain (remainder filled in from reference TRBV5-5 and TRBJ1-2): DAGVTQSPTHLIKTRGQQVTLRCSPISGHKSVSWYQQVLGQGPQFIFQYYEKEERGRGNFPDRFSARQFPNYSSELNVNALLLGDSALYLCASRIGQGSNYGYTFGSGTRLTVV.

The CDR3 loop is CASSLVGQGSSYNSPLHF. CDR3 nucleotide sequence: TGCGCCAGCAGCTTGGTGGGACAGGGGAGTTCCTATAATTCACCCCTCCACTTT. The V gene is TRBV5-1, the J gene TRBJ1-6; 10 bases line up with TRBD1. This CDR3 region has 18 residues. CDR1 is SGHRS, CDR2 YFSETQ, per germline. Trimming cost V 0 bases and J 1 base; bases outside gene matches: 4.

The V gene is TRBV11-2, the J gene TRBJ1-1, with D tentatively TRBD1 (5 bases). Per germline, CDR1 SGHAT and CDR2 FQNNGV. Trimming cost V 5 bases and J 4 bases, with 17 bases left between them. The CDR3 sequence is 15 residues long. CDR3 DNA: TGTGCCAGCAGCCGGGGAACAGGAGGAGGCACTGAAGCTTTCTTT. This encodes CASSRGTGGGTEAFF.

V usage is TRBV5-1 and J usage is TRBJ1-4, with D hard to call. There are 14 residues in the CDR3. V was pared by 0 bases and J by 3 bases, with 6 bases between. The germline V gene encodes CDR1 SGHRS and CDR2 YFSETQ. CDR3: CASSLEAPNEKLFF. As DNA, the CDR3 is TGCGCCAGCAGCTTGGAGGCGCCTAATGAAAAACTGTTTTTT.

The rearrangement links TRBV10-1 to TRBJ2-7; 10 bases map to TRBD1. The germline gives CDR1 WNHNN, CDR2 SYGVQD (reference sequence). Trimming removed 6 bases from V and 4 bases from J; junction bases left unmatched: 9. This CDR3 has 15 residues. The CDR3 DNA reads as TGCGCCAGCAGCGCCCACGGACAGGGGGGGTACGAGCAGTACTTC. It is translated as CASSAHGQGGYEQYF.

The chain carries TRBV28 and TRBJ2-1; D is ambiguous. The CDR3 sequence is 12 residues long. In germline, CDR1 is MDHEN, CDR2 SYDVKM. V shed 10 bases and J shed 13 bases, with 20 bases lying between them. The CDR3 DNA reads TGTGCCACCGAACTTGGGGATCCTCAACAGTTCTTC. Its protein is CATELGDPQQFF.

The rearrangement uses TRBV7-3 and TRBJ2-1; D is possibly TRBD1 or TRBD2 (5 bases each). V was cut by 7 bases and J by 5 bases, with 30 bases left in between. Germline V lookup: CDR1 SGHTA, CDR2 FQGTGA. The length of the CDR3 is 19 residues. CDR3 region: CASTPGRSLIKTSDNEQFF. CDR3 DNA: TGTGCCAGCACCCCGGGGCGATCCTTGATTAAAACGTCTGACAATGAGCAGTTCTTC.

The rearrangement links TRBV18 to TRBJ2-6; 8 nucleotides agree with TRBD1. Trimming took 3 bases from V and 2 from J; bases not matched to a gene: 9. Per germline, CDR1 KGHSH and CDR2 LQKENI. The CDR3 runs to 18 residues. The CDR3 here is CASSPGTGPFTGANVLTF. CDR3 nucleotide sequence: TGTGCCAGCTCACCCGGGACAGGACCTTTTACTGGGGCCAACGTCCTGACTTTC.

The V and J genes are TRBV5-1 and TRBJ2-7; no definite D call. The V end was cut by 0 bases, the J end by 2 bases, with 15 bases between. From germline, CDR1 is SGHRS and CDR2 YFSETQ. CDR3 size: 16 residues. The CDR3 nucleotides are TGCGCCAGCAGCTTGGTTGAAGGGTCGGGCACCTACGAGCAGTACTTC. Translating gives CASSLVEGSGTYEQYF.

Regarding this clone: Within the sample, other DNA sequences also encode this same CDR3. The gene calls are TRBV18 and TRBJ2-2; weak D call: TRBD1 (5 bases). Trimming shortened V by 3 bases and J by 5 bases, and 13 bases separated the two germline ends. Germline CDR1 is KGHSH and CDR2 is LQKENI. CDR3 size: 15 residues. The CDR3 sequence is CASSPPTAPTGELFF. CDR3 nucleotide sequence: TGTGCCAGCTCACCCCCGACAGCTCCTACCGGGGAGCTGTTTTTT.

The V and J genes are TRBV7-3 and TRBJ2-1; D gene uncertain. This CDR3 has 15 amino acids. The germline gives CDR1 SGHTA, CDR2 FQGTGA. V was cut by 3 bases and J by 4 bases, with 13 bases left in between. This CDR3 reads CASSFGSGPYNEQFF. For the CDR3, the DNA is TGTGCCAGCAGCTTTGGGTCAGGTCCATACAATGAGCAGTTCTTC.

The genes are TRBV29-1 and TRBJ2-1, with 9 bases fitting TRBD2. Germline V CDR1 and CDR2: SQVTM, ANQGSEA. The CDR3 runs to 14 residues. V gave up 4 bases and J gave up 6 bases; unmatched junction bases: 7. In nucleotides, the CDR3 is TGCAGCGTTGGGCTCCTAGCGGGGATCAATGAGCAGTTCTTC. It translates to CSVGLLAGINEQFF.

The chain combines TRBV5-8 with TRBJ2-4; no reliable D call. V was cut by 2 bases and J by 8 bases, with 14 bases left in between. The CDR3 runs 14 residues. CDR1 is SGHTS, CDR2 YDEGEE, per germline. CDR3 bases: TGTGCCAGCAGCTTAGGGCATAATGGGGACATTCAGTACTTC. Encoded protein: CASSLGHNGDIQYF.

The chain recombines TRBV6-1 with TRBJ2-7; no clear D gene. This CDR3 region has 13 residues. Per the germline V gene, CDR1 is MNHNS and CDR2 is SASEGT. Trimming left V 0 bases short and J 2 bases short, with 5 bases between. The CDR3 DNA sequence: TGTGCCAGCAGTGAAGCAAAGACCTACGAGCAGTACTTC. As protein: CASSEAKTYEQYF.

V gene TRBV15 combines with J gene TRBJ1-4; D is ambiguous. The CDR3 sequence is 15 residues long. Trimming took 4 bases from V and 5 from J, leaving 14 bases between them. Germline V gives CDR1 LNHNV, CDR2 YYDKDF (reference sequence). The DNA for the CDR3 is TGTGCCACCAGCACGAGGGCGGGGATCAATGAAAAACTGTTTTTT. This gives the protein CATSTRAGINEKLFF.

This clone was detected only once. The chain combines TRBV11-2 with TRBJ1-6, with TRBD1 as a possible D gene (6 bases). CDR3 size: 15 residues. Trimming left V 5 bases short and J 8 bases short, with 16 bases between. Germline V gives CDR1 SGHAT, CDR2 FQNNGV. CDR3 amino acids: CASSLVGGGYSPLHF. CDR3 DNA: TGTGCCAGCAGCCTTGTCGGAGGGGGGTATTCACCCCTCCACTTT.

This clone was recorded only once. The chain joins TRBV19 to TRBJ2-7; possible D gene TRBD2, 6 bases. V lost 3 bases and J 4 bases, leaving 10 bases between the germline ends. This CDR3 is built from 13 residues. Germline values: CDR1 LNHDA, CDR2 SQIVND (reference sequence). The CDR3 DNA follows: TGTGCCAGTAGTATTTTGGAGGGGTACGAGCAGTACTTC. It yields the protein CASSILEGYEQYF.

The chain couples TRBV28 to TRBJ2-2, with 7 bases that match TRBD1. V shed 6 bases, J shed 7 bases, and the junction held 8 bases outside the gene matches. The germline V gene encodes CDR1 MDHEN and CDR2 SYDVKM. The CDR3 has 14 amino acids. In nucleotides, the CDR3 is TGTGCCAGCAGCACCGGGACAGTTATCGGGGAGCTGTTTTTT. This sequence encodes CASSTGTVIGELFF.

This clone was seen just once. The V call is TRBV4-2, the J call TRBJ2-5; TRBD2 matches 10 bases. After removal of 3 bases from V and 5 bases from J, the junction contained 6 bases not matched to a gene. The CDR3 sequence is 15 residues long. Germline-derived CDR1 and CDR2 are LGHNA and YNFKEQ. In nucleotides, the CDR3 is TGTGCCAGCAGCCAGGAACCGGGACTAGCGGAGACCCAGTACTTC. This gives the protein CASSQEPGLAETQYF.

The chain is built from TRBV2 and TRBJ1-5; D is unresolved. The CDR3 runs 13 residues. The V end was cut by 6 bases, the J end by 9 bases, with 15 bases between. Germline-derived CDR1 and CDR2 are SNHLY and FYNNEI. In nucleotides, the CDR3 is TGTGCCAGCAGCCCCCGGGTTACCCGGCCCCAGCATTTT. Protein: CASSPRVTRPQHF. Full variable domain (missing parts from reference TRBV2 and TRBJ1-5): EPEVTQTPSHQVTQMGQEVILRCVPISNHLYFYWYRQILGQKVEFLVSFYNNEISEKSEIFDDQFSVERPDGSNFTLKIRSTKLEDSAMYFCASSPRVTRPQHFGDGTRLSIL.

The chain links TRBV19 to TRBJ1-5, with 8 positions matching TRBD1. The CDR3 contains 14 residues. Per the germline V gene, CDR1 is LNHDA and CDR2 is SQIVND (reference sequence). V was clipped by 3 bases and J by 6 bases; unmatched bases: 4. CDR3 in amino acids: CASSIGQGPQPQHF. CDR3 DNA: TGTGCCAGTAGTATCGGACAGGGCCCTCAGCCCCAGCATTTT. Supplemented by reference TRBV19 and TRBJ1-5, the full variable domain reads DGGITQSPKYLFRKEGQNVTLSCEQNLNHDAMYWYRQDPGQGLRLIYYSQIVNDFQKGDIAEGYSVSREKKESFPLTVTSAQKNPTAFYLCASSIGQGPQPQHFGDGTRLSIL.

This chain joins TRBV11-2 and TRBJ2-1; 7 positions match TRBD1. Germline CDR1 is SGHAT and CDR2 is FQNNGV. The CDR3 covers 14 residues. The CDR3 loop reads CATRGGEGKNEQFF. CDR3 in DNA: TGTGCAACCCGAGGGGGCGAGGGGAAGAATGAGCAGTTCTTC.

CDR3: CASSLGLAASYEQYF. The CDR3 DNA follows: TGTGCCAGCAGTTTAGGGCTAGCGGCCTCCTACGAGCAGTACTTC. The gene calls are TRBV28 and TRBJ2-7; TRBD2 aligns across 7 bases. V trimming: 2 bases; J trimming: 0 bases; junction bases outside the gene matches: 4. The germline V gene has CDR1 MDHEN and CDR2 SYDVKM. This CDR3 spans 15 amino acids.